This entry features one T cell receptor (beta chain) sequence. Time point defined: newly diagnosed GD, antithyroid drugs for less than 3 months. The TCR library was prepared using RNA isolated from PBMCs. The TCR beta library used iRepertoire HTBI primers with Arm-PCR amplification of CDR3. Using its own MiXCR run on the multiplex PCR reads, TCRdb lists one record per CDR3 protein. The sample lists hundreds of thousands of distinct CDR3 sequences, 16% occurring once. This sample was included in a study of regulatory T cells in long-lasting Graves disease. The ends lost 4 bases at V and 7 bases at J; junction bases unmatched: 11. The CDR3 is 16 amino acids. CDR1 MNHEY and CDR2 SMNVEV come from the germline V gene (reference sequence). The same data also went into a second study, on T cells in Graves' hyperthyroidism and ophthalmopathy.

The specimen was peripheral blood mononuclear cells (PBMCs), collected at new diagnosis, from a patient treated with antithyroid drugs. V is TRBV27 and J is TRBJ2-1; TRBD2 matches at 9 bases. This receptor was taken from a woman between 25 and 40 years old with Graves disease. The DNA of the CDR3 is TGTGCCAGCAGTTCCCTTCGCGGGAGGGCGACGAATGAGCAGTTCTTC. Translation: CASSSLRGRATNEQFF.